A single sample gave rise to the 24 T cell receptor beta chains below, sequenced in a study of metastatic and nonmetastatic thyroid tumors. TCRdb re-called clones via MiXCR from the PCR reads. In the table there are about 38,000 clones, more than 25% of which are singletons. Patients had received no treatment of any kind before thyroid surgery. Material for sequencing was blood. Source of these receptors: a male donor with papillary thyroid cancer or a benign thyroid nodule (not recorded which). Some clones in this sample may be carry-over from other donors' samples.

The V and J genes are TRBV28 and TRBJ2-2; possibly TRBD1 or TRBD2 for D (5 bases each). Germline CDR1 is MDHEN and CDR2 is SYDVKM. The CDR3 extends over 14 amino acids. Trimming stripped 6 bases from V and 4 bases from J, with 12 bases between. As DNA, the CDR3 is TGTGCCAGCAGAACAGGAGGTGTCACCGGGGAGCTGTTTTTT. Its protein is CASRTGGVTGELFF.

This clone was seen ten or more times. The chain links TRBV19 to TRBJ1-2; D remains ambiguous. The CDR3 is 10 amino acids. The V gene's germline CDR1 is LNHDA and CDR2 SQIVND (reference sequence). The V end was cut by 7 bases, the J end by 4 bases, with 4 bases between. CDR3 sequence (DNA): TGTGCCAGTAAGGGCTATGGCTACACCTTC. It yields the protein CASKGYGYTF.

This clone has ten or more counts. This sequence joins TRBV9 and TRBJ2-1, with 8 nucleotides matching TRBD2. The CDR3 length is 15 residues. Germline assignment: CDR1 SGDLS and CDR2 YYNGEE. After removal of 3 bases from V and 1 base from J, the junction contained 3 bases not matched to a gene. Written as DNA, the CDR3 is TGTGCCAGCAGCGCAGGGACTAGGTCCTACAATGAGCAGTTCTTC. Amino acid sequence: CASSAGTRSYNEQFF.

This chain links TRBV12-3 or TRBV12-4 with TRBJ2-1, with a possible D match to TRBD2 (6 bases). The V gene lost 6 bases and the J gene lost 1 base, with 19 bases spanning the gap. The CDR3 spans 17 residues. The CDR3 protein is CASRDPRLVESYNEQFF. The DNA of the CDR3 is TGTGCCAGCAGGGATCCCCGACTAGTAGAGTCCTACAATGAGCAGTTCTTC.

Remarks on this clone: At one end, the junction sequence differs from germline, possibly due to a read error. The CDR3 DNA sequence: TGTGCCAGCAGCCAATCCGACAGGTTTATGGCTGAAGCTTTCTTC. As protein: CASSQSDRFMAEAFF. The chain employs TRBV3-1 and TRBJ1-1; TRBD1 might be the D (6 bases). Germline lookup yields CDR1 LGHDT and CDR2 YNNKEL (reference sequence). The CDR3 has 15 residues.

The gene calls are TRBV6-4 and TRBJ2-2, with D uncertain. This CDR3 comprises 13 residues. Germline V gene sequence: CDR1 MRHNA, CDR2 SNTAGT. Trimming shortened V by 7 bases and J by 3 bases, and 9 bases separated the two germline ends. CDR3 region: CASTHSDTGELFF. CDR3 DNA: TGTGCCAGCACACACTCGGACACCGGGGAGCTGTTTTTT.

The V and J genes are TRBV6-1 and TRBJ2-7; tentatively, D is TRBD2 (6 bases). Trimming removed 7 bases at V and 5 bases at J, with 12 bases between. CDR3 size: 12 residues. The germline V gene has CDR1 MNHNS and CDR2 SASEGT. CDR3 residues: CASTPGGHEQYF. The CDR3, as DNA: TGTGCCAGCACGCCCGGGGGTCACGAGCAGTACTTC.

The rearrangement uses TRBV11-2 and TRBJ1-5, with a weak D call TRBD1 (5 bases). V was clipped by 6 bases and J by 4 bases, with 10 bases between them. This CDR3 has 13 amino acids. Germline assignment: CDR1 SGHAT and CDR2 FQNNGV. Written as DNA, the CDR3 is TGTGCCAGCAGTCCGGGACTGAATCAGCCCCAGCATTTT. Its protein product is CASSPGLNQPQHF.

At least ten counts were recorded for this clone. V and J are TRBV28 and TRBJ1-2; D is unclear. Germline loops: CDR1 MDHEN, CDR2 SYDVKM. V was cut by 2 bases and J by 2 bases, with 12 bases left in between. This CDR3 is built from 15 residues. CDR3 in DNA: TGTGCCAGCAGTTTAATGGCACGAGCCAACTATGGCTACACCTTC. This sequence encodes CASSLMARANYGYTF.

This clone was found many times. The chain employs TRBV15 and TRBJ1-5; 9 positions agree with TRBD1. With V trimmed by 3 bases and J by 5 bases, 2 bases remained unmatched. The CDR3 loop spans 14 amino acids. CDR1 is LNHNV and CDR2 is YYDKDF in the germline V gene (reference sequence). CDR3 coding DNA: TGTGCCACCAGCAGGCGGACAGGGGATCAGCCCCAGCATTTT. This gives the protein CATSRRTGDQPQHF.

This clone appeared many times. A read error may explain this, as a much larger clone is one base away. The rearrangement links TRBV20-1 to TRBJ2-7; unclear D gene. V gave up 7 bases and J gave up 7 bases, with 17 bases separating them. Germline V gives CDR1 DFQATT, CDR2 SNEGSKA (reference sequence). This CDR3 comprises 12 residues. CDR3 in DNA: TGCAGTGTGAGGCGGTTTTCATTTGAGCAGTACTTC. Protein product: CSVRRFSFEQYF.

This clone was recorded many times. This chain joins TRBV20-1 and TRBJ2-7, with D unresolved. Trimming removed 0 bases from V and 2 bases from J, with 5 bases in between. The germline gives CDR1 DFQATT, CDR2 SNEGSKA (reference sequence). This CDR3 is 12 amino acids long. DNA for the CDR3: TGCAGTGCTAGAGATATAACCTACGAGCAGTACTTC. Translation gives CSARDITYEQYF.

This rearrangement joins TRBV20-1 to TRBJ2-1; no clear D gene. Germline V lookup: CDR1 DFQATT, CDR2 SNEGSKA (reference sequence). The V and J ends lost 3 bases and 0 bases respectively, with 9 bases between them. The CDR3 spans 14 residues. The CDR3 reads CSARHLSSYNEQFF. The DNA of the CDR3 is TGCAGTGCTAGGCACTTGAGCTCCTACAATGAGCAGTTCTTC.

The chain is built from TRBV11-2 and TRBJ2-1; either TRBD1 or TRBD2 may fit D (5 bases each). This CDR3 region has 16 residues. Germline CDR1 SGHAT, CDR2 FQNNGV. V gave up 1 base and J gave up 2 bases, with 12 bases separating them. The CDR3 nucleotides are TGTGCCAGCAGCTTAGGGGGCGACTACACCTACAATGAGCAGTTCTTC. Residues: CASSLGGDYTYNEQFF.

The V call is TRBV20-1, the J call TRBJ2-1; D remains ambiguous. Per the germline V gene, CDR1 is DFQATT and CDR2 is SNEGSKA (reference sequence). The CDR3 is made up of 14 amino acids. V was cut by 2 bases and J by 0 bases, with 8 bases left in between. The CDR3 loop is CSARSFSSYNEQFF. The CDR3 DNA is TGCAGTGCTAGATCGTTTAGCTCCTACAATGAGCAGTTCTTC.

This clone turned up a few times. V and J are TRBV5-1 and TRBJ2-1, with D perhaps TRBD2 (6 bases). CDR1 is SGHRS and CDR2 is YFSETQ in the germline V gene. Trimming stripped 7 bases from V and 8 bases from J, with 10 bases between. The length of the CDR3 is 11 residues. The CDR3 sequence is CASHREYEQFF. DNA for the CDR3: TGCGCCAGCCACCGGGAGTATGAGCAGTTCTTC.

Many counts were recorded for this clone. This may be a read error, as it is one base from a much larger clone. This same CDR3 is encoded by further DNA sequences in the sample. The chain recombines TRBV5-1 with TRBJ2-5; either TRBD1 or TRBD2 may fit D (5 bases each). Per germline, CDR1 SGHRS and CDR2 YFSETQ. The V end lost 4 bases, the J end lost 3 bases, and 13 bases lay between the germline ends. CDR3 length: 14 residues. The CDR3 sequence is CASSPGTSEETQYF. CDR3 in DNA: TGCGCCAGCAGCCCCGGGACGAGCGAAGAGACCCAGTACTTC.

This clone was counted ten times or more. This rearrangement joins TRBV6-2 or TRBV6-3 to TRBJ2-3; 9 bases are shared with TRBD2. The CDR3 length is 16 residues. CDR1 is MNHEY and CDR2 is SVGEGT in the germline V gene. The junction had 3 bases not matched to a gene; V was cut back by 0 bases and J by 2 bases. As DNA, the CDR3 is TGTGCCAGCAGTTACTCAGCGGGAGGTTACACAGATACGCAGTATTTT. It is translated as CASSYSAGGYTDTQYF.

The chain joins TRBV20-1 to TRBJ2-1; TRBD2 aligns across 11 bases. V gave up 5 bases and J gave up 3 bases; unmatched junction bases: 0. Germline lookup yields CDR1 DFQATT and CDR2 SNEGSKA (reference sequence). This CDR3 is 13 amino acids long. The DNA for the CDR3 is TGCAGTGCTGGGACTAGCGGCTACAATGAGCAGTTCTTC. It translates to CSAGTSGYNEQFF.

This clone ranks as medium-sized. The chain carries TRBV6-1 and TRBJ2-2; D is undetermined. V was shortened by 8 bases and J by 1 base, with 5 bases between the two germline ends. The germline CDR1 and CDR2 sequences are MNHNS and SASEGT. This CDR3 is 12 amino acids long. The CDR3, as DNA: TGTGCCAGCGGTCGGAACACCGGGGAGCTGTTTTTT. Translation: CASGRNTGELFF.

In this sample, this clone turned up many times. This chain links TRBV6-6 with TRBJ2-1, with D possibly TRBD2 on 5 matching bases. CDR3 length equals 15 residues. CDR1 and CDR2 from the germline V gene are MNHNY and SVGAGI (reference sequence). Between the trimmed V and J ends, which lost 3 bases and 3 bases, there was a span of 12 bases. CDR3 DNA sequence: TGTGCCAGCAGTTATATCGAGCGGCACTACAATGAGCAGTTCTTC. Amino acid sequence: CASSYIERHYNEQFF.

This CDR3 reads CASSLGGGFGKKLFF. CDR3 nucleotide sequence: TGTGCCAGCAGCTTAGGAGGGGGGTTTGGGAAAAAACTGTTTTTT. This rearrangement joins TRBV7-2 to TRBJ1-4; D is possibly TRBD1 (6 bases). The V gene lost 1 base and the J gene lost 9 bases, with 15 bases spanning the gap. CDR1 and CDR2 (germline): SGHTA, FQGNSA. CDR3 size: 15 residues.

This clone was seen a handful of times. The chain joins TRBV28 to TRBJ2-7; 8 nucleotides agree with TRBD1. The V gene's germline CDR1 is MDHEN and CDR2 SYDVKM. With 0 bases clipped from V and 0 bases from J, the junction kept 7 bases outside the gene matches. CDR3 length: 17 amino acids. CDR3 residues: CASSLWDRVSLSYEQYF. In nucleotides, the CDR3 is TGTGCCAGCAGTTTATGGGACAGGGTTTCCCTCTCCTACGAGCAGTACTTC.

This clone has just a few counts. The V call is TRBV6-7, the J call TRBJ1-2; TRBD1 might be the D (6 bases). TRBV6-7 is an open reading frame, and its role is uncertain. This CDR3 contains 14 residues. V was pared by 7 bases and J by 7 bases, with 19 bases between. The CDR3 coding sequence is TGTGCCAGCATCCGAAACAGGGCTTTTAGTGGCTACACCTTC. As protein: CASIRNRAFSGYTF.